Below are 11 T cell receptor beta chains sequenced from a single sample in a study of identifying expanded T cells in peripheral blood. The repertoire was sequenced with immunoSEQ multiplex PCR; TCRdb's copy has only in-frame clones and lacks some. The data show about 82,000 clones, around 90% seen once. Sequencing used blood. Receptors originate from a person aged 18 to 75 in good health.

The V gene is TRBV4-1, the J gene TRBJ1-5; D may be TRBD1 (6 bases). Germline CDR1 is MGHRA and CDR2 is YSYEKL. Between the trimmed V and J ends, which lost 4 bases and 6 bases, there was a span of 13 bases. The length of the CDR3 is 14 residues. The CDR3 DNA is TGCGCCAGCAGCCCCGACAGGATGGCTCAGCCCCAGCATTTT. It specifies CASSPDRMAQPQHF.

In DNA form, the CDR3 reads TGTGCCAGCAGCTTGGAGCCCCAGGCCGGGGAGCTGTTTTTT. This translates into CASSLEPQAGELFF. The chain joins TRBV5-4 to TRBJ2-2; D ambiguous. The ends were cut back, 0 bases at V and 6 bases at J, with 9 bases in the middle. The CDR3 has 14 residues. Per the germline V gene, CDR1 is SGHNT and CDR2 is YYREEE (reference sequence).

This chain joins TRBV19 and TRBJ1-1; no clear D gene. Trimming removed 4 bases from V and 1 base from J, with 10 bases in between. The CDR3 runs 14 residues. The germline gives CDR1 LNHDA, CDR2 SQIVND (reference sequence). CDR3 nucleotide sequence: TGTGCCAGTAGTAGGACCTTTAGGAACACTGAAGCTTTCTTT. Its protein is CASSRTFRNTEAFF.

CDR3 bases: TGTGCCAGCAGTGAAGAACAGGGGTTCCCTGGAAACACCATATATTTT. It specifies CASSEEQGFPGNTIYF. The chain has TRBV6-1 and TRBJ1-3, with TRBD1 matching over 7 bases. V shed 1 base and J 2 bases; nucleotides not matched to a gene: 5. In germline, CDR1 is MNHNS, CDR2 SASEGT. The CDR3 is 16 residues long.

This clone was detected once. This chain's CDR3 is CASSLPDYNEQFF. Here the CDR3 DNA reads TGTGCCAGCAGTTTACCCGACTACAATGAGCAGTTCTTC. The rearrangement links TRBV28 to TRBJ2-1; D gene uncertain. The germline V gene has CDR1 MDHEN and CDR2 SYDVKM. V was trimmed by 2 bases and J by 3 bases, leaving 5 bases between them. CDR3 size: 13 residues. Combining the CDR3 with reference TRBV28 and TRBJ2-1 gives the whole variable domain DVKVTQSSRYLVKRTGEKVFLECVQDMDHENMFWYRQDPGLGLRLIYFSYDVKMKEKGDIPEGYSVSREKKERFSLILESASTNQTSMYLCASSLPDYNEQFFGPGTRLTVL.

This chain connects TRBV27 to TRBJ2-7; 7 bases match TRBD2. Germline trimming cut 4 bases from V and 4 bases from J; bases unmatched to any gene: 10. Germline CDR1 and CDR2: MNHEY and SMNVEV (reference sequence). The CDR3 is 15 residues long. CDR3 sequence reads: CASSSTPGTNYEQYF. CDR3 DNA sequence: TGTGCCAGCAGTTCGACCCCCGGGACTAATTACGAGCAGTACTTC.

CDR3 amino acids: CATNSGQGSEGYTF. The CDR3 nucleotides are TGCGCCACCAATTCAGGACAGGGGAGTGAGGGCTACACCTTC. This chain connects TRBV5-1 to TRBJ1-2; 9 bases are shared with TRBD1. The ends lost 9 bases at V and 8 bases at J; junction bases unmatched: 14. The germline gives CDR1 SGHRS, CDR2 YFSETQ. The CDR3 runs 14 residues.

The chain couples TRBV9 to TRBJ1-1, with D perhaps TRBD1 (5 bases). Trimming removed 4 bases at V and 0 bases at J, with 10 bases between. This CDR3 has 14 amino acids. The germline gives CDR1 SGDLS, CDR2 YYNGEE. The CDR3 here is CASSPRQLNTEAFF. In DNA, the CDR3 is TGTGCCAGCAGCCCTCGACAGCTGAACACTGAAGCTTTCTTT.

This chain uses TRBV13 with TRBJ1-1; D is undetermined. The CDR3 length is 13 residues. Trimming stripped 5 bases from V and 3 bases from J, with 10 bases between. Per germline, CDR1 PRHDT and CDR2 FYEKMQ (reference sequence). The CDR3 reads CASSPQVYTEAFF. In DNA, the CDR3 is TGTGCCAGCAGCCCCCAGGTGTACACTGAAGCTTTCTTT.

The chain has TRBV11-2 and TRBJ1-1; D may be TRBD1 (6 bases). V was cut by 0 bases and J by 0 bases, with 11 bases left in between. There are 16 residues in the CDR3. Germline V lookup: CDR1 SGHAT, CDR2 FQNNGV. The CDR3: CASSLDLGGVNTEAFF. CDR3 coding DNA: TGTGCCAGCAGCTTAGATCTAGGGGGAGTGAACACTGAAGCTTTCTTT.

V gene TRBV11-2 combines with J gene TRBJ1-1; no reliable D call. CDR3 size: 15 residues. Trimming shortened V by 3 bases and J by 1 base, and 12 bases separated the two germline ends. Germline loops: CDR1 SGHAT, CDR2 FQNNGV. The CDR3 nucleotides are TGTGCCAGCAGCTTTAGACCCAACAGGAACACTGAAGCTTTCTTT. This sequence encodes CASSFRPNRNTEAFF.